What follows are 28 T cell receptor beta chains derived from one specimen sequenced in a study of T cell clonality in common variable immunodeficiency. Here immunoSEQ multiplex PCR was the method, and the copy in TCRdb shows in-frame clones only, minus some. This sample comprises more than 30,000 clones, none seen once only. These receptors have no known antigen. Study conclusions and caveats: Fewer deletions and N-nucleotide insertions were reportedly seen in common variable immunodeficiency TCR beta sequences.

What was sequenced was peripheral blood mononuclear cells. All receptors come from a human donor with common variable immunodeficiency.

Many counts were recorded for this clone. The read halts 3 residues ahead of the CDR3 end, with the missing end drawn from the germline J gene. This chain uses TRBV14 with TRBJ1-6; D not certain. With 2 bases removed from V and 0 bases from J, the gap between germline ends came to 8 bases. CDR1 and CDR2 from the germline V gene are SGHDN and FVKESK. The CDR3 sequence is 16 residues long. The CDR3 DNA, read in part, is TGTGCCAGCAGCCAAATTCCTGTCTCCTATAATTCACCC. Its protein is CASSQIPVSYNSP. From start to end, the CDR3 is CASSQIPVSYNSPLHF.

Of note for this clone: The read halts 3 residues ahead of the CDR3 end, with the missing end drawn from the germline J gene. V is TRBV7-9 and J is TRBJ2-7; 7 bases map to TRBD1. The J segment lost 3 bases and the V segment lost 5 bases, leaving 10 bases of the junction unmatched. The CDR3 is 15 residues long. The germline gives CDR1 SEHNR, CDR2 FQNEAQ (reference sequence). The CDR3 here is CASSLGTASHYEQYF. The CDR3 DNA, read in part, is TGTGCCAGCAGCCTCGGGACAGCGTCGCACTACGAG.

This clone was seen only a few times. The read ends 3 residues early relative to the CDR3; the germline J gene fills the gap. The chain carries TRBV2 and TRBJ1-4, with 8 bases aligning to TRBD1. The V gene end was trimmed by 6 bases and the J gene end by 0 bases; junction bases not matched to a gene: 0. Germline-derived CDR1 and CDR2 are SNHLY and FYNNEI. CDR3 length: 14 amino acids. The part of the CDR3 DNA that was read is TGTGCCAGCAGGGGACAGGCAACTAATGAAAAA. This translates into CASRGQATNEK. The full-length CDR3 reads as CASRGQATNEKLFF.

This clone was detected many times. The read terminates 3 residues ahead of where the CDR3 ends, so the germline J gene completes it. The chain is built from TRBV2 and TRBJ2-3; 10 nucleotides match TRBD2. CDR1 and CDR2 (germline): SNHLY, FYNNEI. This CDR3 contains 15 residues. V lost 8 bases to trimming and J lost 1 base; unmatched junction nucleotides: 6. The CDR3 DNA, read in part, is TGTGCCAGCTCCTTTCTAGCGGGGGGCACAGATACG. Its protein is CASSFLAGGTDT. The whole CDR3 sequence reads CASSFLAGGTDTQYF.

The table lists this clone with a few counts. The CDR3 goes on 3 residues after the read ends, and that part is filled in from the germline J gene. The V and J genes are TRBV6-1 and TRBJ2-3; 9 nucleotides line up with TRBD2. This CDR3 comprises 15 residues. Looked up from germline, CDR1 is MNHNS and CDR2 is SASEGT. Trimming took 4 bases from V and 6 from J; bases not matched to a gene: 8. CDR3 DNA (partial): TGTGCCAGCAGTGTTCAGGGACTAGCCGGGGATACG. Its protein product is CASSVQGLAGDT. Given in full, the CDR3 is CASSVQGLAGDTQYF.

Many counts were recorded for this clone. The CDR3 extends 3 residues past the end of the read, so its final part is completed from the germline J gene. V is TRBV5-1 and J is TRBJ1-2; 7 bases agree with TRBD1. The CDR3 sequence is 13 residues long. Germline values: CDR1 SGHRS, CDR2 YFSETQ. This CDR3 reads CASTAQGSIDYTF. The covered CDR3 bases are TGCGCCAGCACCGCACAGGGGTCGATAGAC.

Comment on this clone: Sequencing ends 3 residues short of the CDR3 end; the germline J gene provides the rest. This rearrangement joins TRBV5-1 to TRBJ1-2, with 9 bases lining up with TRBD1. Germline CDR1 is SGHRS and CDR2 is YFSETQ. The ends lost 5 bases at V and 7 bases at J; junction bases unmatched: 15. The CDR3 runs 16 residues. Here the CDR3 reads CASRPEWGQGAGGYTF. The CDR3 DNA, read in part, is TGCGCCAGCAGGCCCGAATGGGGACAGGGTGCCGGTGGC.

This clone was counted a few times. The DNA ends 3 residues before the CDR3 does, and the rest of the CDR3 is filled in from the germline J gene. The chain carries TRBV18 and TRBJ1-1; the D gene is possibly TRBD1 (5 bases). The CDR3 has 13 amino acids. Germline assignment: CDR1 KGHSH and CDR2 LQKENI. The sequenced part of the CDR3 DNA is TGTGCCAGCTCACCCGACACCTCAGGGGAA. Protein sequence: CASSPDTSGE. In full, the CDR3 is CASSPDTSGEAFF. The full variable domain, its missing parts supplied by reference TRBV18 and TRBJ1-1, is NAGVMQNPRHLVRRRGQEARLRCSPMKGHSHVYWYRQLPEEGLKFMVYLQKENIIDESGMPKERFSAEFPKEGPSILRIQQVVRGDSAAYFCASSPDTSGEAFFGQGTRLTVV.

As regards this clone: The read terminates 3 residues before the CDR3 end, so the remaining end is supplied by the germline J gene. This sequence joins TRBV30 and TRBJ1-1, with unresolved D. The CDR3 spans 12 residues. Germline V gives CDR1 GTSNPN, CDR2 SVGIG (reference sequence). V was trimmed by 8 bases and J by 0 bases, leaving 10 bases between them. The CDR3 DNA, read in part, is TGTGCCGGTGCGGGAATGAACACTGAA. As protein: CAGAGMNTE. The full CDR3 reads CAGAGMNTEAFF.

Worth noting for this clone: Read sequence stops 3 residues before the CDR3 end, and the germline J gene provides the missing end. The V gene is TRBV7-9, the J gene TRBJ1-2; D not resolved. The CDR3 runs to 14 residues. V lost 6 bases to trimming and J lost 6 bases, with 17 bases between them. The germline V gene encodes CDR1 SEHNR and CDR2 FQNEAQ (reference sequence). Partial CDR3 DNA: TGTGCCAGCAGTCTAGCGGAGGTGTCCCATGGC. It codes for CASSLAEVSHG. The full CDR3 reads CASSLAEVSHGYTF.

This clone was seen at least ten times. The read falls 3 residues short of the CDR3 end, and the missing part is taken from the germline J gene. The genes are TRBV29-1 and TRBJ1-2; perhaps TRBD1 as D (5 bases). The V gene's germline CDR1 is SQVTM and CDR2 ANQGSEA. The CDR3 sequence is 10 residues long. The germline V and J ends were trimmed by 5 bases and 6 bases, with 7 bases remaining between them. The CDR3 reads CSVRGDGYTF. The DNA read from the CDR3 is TGCAGCGTTCGGGGGGATGGC.

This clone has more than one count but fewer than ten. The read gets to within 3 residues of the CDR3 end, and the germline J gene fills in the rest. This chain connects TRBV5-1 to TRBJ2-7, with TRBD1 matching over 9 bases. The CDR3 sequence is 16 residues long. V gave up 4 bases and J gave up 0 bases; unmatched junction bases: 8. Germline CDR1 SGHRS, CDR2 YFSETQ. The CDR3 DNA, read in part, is TGCGCCAGCAGCCCGGGACAGGGATTGAGCTCCTACGAG. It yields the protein CASSPGQGLSSYE. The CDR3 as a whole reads CASSPGQGLSSYEQYF.

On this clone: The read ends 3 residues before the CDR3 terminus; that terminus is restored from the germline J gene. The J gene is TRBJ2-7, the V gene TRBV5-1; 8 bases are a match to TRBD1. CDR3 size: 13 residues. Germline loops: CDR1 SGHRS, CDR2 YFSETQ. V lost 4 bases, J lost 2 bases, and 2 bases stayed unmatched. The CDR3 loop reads CASSLDRAYEQYF. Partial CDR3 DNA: TGCGCCAGCAGCCTGGACAGGGCCTACGAG. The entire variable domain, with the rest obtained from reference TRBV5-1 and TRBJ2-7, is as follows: KAGVTQTPRYLIKTRGQQVTLSCSPISGHRSVSWYQQTPGQGLQFLFEYFSETQRNKGNFPGRFSGRQFSNSRSEMNVSTLELGDSALYLCASSLDRAYEQYFGPGTRLTVT.

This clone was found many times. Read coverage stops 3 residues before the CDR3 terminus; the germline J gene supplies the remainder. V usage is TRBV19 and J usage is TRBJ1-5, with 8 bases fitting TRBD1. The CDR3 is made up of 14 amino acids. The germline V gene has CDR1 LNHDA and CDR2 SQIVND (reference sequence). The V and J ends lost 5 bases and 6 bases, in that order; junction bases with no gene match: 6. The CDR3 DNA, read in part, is TGTGCCAGTAGTGGCGGACAGGGATTTCAGCCC. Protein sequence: CASSGGQGFQP. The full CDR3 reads CASSGGQGFQPQHF.

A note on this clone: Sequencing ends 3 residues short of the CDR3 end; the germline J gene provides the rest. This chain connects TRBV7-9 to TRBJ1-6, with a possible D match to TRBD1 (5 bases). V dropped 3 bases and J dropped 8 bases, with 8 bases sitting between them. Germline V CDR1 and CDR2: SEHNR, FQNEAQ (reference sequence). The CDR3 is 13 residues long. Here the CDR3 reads CASSFAQDSPLHF. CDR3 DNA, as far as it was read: TGTGCCAGCAGCTTCGCACAGGATTCACCC.

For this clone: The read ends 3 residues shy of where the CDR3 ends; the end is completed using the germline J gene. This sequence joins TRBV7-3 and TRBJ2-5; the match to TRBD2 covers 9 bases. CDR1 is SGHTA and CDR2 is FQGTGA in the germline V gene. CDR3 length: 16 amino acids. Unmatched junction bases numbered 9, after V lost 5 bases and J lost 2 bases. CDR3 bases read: TGTGCCAGCAGCCGCGGGGTAGCGGGGGCACAAGAGACC. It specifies CASSRGVAGAQET. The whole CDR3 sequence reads CASSRGVAGAQETQYF. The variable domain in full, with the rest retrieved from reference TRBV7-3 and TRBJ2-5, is GAGVSQTPSNKVTEKGKYVELRCDPISGHTALYWYRQSLGQGPEFLIYFQGTGAADDSGLPNDRFFAVRPEGSVSTLKIQRTERGDSAVYLCASSRGVAGAQETQYFGPGTRLLVL.

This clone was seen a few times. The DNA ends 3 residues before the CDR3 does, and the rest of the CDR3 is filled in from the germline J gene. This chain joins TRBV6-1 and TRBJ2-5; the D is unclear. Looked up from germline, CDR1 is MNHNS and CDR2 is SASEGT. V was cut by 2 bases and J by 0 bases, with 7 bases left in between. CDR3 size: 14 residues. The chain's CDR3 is CASSEQGYQETQYF. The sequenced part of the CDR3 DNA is TGTGCCAGCAGTGAACAAGGTTACCAAGAGACC.

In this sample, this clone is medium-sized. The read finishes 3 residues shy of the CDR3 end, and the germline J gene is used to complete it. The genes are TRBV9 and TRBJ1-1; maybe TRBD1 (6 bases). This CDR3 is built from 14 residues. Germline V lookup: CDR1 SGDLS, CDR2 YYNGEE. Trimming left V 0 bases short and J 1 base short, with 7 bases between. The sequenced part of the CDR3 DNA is TGTGCCAGCAGCGTAGACAGGGCGAACACTGAA. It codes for CASSVDRANTE. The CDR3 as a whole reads CASSVDRANTEAFF.

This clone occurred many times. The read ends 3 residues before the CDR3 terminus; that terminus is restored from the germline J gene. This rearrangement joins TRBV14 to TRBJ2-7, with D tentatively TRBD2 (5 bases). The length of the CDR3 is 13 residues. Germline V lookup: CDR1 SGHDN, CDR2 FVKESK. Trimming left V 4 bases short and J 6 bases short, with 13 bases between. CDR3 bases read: TGTGCCAGCAGCCGAGAATTTCGGGGCGAG. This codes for CASSREFRGE. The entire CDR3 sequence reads CASSREFRGEQYF.

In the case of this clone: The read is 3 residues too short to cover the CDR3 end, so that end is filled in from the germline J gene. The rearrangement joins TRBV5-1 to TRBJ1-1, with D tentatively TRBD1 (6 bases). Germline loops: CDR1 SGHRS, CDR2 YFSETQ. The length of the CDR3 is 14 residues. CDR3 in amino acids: CASSPDRGAQGAFF. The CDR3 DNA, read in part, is TGCGCCAGCAGCCCCGATCGGGGGGCGCAAGGG.

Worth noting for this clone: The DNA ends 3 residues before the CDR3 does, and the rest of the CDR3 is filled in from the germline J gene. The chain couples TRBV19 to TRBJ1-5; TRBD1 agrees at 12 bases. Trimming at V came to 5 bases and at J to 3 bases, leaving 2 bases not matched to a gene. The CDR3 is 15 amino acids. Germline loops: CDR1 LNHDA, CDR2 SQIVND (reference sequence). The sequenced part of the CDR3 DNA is TGTGCCAGTAGTGGGACAGGGGGCCTCAATCAGCCC. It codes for CASSGTGGLNQP. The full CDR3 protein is CASSGTGGLNQPQHF.

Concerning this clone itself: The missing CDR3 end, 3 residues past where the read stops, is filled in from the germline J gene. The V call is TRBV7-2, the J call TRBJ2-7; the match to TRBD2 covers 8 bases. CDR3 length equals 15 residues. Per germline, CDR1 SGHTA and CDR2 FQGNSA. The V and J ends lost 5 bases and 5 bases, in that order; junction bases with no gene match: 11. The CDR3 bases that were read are TGTGCCAGCAGCGCACACCGGGGGGGCCTGGACGAG. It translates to CASSAHRGGLDE. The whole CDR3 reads CASSAHRGGLDEQYF.

CDR3 bases read: TGTGCCAGTAGCCGGACACTCGGTGATATGGCTGAA. As protein: CASSRTLGDMAE. The whole CDR3 protein reads CASSRTLGDMAEAFF. The genes are TRBV19 and TRBJ1-1; D may be TRBD1 (5 bases). The read ends 3 residues before the CDR3 terminus; that terminus is restored from the germline J gene. Germline V CDR1 and CDR2: LNHDA, SQIVND (reference sequence). The germline V and J ends were trimmed by 6 bases and 6 bases, with 20 bases remaining between them. The CDR3 length is 15 residues.

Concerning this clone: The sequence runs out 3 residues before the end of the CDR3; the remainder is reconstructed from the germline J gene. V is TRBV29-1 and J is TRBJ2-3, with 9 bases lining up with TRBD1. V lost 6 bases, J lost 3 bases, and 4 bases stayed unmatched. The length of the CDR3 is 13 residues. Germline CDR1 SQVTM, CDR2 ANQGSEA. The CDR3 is CSVRQGGTDTQYF. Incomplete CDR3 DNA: TGCAGCGTGAGACAGGGGGGAACAGATACG.

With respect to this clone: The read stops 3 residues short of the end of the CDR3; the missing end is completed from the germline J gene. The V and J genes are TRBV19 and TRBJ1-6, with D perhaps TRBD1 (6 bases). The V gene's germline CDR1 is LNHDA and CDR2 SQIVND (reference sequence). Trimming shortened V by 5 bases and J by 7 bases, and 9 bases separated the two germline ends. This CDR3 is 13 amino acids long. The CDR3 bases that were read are TGTGCCAGTAGTCAGGGGACGAATTCACCC. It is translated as CASSQGTNSP. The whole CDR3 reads CASSQGTNSPLHF. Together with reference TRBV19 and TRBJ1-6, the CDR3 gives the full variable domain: DGGITQSPKYLFRKEGQNVTLSCEQNLNHDAMYWYRQDPGQGLRLIYYSQIVNDFQKGDIAEGYSVSREKKESFPLTVTSAQKNPTAFYLCASSQGTNSPLHFGNGTRLTVT.

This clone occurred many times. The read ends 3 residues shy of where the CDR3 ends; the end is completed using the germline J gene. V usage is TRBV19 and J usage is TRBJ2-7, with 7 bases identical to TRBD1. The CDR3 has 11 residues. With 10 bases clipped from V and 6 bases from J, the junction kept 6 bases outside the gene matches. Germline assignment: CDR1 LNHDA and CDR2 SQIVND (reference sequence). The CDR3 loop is CATEGQREQYF. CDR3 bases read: TGTGCCACCGAGGGACAGCGCGAG.

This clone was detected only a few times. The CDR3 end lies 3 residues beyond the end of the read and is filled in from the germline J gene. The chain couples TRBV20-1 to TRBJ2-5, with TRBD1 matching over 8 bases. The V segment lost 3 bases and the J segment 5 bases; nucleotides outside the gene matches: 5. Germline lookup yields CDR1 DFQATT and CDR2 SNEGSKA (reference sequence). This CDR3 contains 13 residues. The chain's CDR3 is CSASLRGRETQYF. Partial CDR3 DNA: TGCAGTGCTAGTCTCAGGGGGCGGGAGACC.

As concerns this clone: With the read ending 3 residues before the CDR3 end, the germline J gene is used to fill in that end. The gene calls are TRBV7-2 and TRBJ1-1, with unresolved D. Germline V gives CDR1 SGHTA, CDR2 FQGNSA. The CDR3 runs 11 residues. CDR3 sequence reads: CASSLPGSAFF. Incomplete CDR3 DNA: TGTGCCAGCAGCTTACCGGGTAGT.